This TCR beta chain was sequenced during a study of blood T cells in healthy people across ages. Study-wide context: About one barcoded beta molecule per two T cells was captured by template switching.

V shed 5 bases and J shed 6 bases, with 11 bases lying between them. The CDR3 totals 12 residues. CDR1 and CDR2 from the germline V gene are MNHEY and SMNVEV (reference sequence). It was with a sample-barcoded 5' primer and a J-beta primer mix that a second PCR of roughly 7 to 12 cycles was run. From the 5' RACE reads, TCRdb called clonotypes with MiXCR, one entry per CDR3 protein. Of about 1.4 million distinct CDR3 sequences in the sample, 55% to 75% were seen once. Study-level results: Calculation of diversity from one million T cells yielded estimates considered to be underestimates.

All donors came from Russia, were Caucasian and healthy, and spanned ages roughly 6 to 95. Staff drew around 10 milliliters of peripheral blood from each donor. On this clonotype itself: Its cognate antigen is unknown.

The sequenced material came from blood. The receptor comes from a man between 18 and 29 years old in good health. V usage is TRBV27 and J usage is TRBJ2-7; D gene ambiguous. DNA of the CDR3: TGTGCCAGCAGTCAACCCTTTCGCGAGCAGTACTTC. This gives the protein CASSQPFREQYF.